These 24 T cell receptor beta chains were sequenced from one sample in a study of blood T cell repertoires in COVID-19. Here immunoSEQ multiplex PCR was the method, and the copy in TCRdb shows in-frame clones only, minus some. This sample carries about 270,000 clones, approximately 86% of them seen once, and the ten largest clones take roughly 8%. Material for sequencing was peripheral blood. Receptor source: a man aged 40-49 years with active or convalescent COVID-19.

This chain uses TRBV7-9 with TRBJ2-7; D remains unclear. CDR1 is SEHNR, CDR2 FQNEAQ, per germline (reference sequence). The CDR3 loop spans 11 amino acids. V lost 5 bases and J 6 bases, leaving 8 bases between the germline ends. The CDR3 bases are TGTGCCAGCAGCCCAGGTGGCGAGCAGTACTTC. Translation: CASSPGGEQYF.

The V and J genes are TRBV10-3 and TRBJ2-7, with D maybe TRBD1 (5 bases). This CDR3 has 13 residues. Deletions cut 10 bases from V and 5 bases from J, with 18 bases between. CDR1 is ENHRY and CDR2 is SYGVKD in the germline V gene. The chain's CDR3 is CATVLDTANEQYF. As DNA, the CDR3 is TGTGCCACCGTCTTGGACACCGCGAACGAGCAGTACTTC.

This clone was seen only once. The gene calls are TRBV10-1 and TRBJ2-1, with 10 nucleotides matching TRBD2. The junction had 7 bases not matched to a gene; V was cut back by 4 bases and J by 10 bases. This CDR3 is built from 14 residues. CDR1 is WNHNN and CDR2 is SYGVQD in the germline V gene (reference sequence). This chain's CDR3 is CASSVVAGGEEQFF. The CDR3 region has the DNA TGCGCCAGCAGTGTTGTAGCGGGGGGTGAGGAGCAGTTCTTC.

The V and J genes are TRBV21-1 and TRBJ1-2; the D call of TRBD1 is as the table states it, not checked on the DNA. TRBV21-1 is given as a pseudogene. The CDR3 runs 14 residues. The CDR3: CASSKGGQSYGYTF. In nucleotides, the CDR3 is TGTGCCAGCAGCAAAGGGGGACAATCCTATGGCTACACCTTC.

The V call is TRBV13, the J call TRBJ1-1, with a tentative D call TRBD1 (5 bases). CDR1 PRHDT and CDR2 FYEKMQ come from the germline V gene (reference sequence). V was trimmed by 7 bases and J by 1 base, leaving 13 bases between them. CDR3 length equals 14 residues. The CDR3 here is CASNSAGTNTEAFF. In DNA, the CDR3 is TGTGCCAGCAACTCTGCGGGGACGAACACTGAAGCTTTCTTT.

This chain joins TRBV29-1 and TRBJ2-7, with D possibly matching TRBD1 (5 bases). V lost 1 base and J lost 5, with 12 bases in between. The CDR3 spans 13 residues. Germline V gene data show CDR1 as SQVTM and CDR2 as ANQGSEA. CDR3: CSVEAARRDEQYF. In DNA, the CDR3 is TGCAGCGTTGAAGCGGCCCGCAGGGACGAGCAGTACTTC.

The chain uses TRBV5-4 and TRBJ2-2; 9 bases match TRBD1. CDR3 length: 15 residues. CDR1 and CDR2 from the germline V gene are SGHNT and YYREEE (reference sequence). Trimming at V came to 3 bases and at J to 1 base, leaving 1 base not matched to a gene. The CDR3 protein is CASSWGQGNTGELFF. The CDR3 DNA reads TGTGCCAGCAGCTGGGGACAGGGGAACACCGGGGAGCTGTTTTTT.

This chain links TRBV5-4 with TRBJ1-1, with D maybe TRBD1 (6 bases). The CDR3 extends over 15 amino acids. CDR1 and CDR2 from the germline V gene are SGHNT and YYREEE (reference sequence). V lost 5 bases and J lost 0, with 14 bases in between. The CDR3, as DNA: TGTGCCAGCAGTTCACAGGGCCCCATGAACACTGAAGCTTTCTTT. It specifies CASSSQGPMNTEAFF.

This chain uses TRBV5-6 with TRBJ1-2, with 10 nucleotides matching TRBD1. The CDR3 has 19 residues. The J segment lost 2 bases and the V segment lost 2 bases, leaving 15 bases of the junction unmatched. Germline V gene sequence: CDR1 SGHDT, CDR2 YYEEEE. CDR3 amino acids: CASSLDPGQGTPQNYGYTF. CDR3 bases: TGTGCCAGCAGCTTAGACCCGGGACAGGGGACGCCGCAGAACTATGGCTACACCTTC.

V is TRBV7-2 and J is TRBJ2-1, with 9 bases aligning to TRBD2. The CDR3 contains 13 residues. The germline CDR1 and CDR2 sequences are SGHTA and FQGNSA. The V and J ends lost 8 bases and 7 bases, in that order; junction bases with no gene match: 6. CDR3 residues: CASAAGGVNEQFF. Here the CDR3 DNA reads TGTGCCAGCGCAGCGGGAGGTGTAAATGAGCAGTTCTTC.

The rearrangement uses TRBV4-2 and TRBJ1-6, with TRBD1 identical over 10 bases. Per the germline V gene, CDR1 is LGHNA and CDR2 is YNFKEQ. There are 16 residues in the CDR3. V shed 11 bases and J 3 bases; nucleotides not matched to a gene: 10. The CDR3: CAGTGTGVNYNSPLHF. As DNA, the CDR3 is TGTGCCGGTACCGGGACAGGGGTAAACTATAATTCACCCCTCCACTTT.

This clone was seen only once. The chain links TRBV2 to TRBJ2-7, with a tentative D call TRBD1 (6 bases). Trimming left V 3 bases short and J 4 bases short, with 10 bases between. Germline assignment: CDR1 SNHLY and CDR2 FYNNEI. This CDR3 spans 13 amino acids. The CDR3 loop reads CASSDGRGYEQYF. The CDR3 bases are TGTGCCAGCAGTGACGGCAGGGGATACGAGCAGTACTTC.

The J gene is TRBJ1-4, the V gene TRBV18; 10 positions agree with TRBD1. Germline V gene sequence: CDR1 KGHSH, CDR2 LQKENI. The CDR3 runs to 17 residues. V dropped 3 bases and J dropped 0; count of bases not matched to a gene: 4. CDR3 in DNA: TGTGCCAGCTCACCGGGACAGGGGCATGCAACTAATGAAAAACTGTTTTTT. Translation: CASSPGQGHATNEKLFF.

The genes are TRBV4-1 and TRBJ2-7; weak D call: TRBD1 (5 bases). V was cut by 1 base and J by 4 bases, with 23 bases left in between. CDR1 is MGHRA, CDR2 YSYEKL, per germline. This CDR3 is built from 18 residues. The chain's CDR3 is CASSQGTPDSRLGYEQYF. In DNA form, the CDR3 reads TGCGCCAGCAGCCAAGGAACTCCCGACAGTCGGCTTGGGTACGAGCAGTACTTC.

V and J are TRBV30 and TRBJ1-2, with 10 bases aligning to TRBD1. The CDR3 runs 15 residues. CDR1 is GTSNPN and CDR2 is SVGIG in the germline V gene (reference sequence). With V trimmed by 2 bases and J by 6 bases, 9 bases remained unmatched. The CDR3 DNA is TGTGCCTGGAGTACTCGACAGGGGGCGTTACATGGCTACACCTTC. It specifies CAWSTRQGALHGYTF.

In this sample, this clone turned up once. The chain uses TRBV28 and TRBJ2-7; 7 bases align to TRBD1. Trimming took 3 bases from V and 5 from J; bases not matched to a gene: 7. CDR3 length equals 14 residues. Germline CDR1 and CDR2: MDHEN and SYDVKM. The CDR3 DNA follows: TGTGCCAGCAGTTTTTCTGACAGGGACGACGAGCAGTACTTC. This codes for CASSFSDRDDEQYF.

V gene TRBV10-1 combines with J gene TRBJ1-5; D is undetermined. Trimming shortened V by 4 bases and J by 6 bases, and 10 bases separated the two germline ends. The CDR3 has 13 amino acids. CDR1 is WNHNN and CDR2 is SYGVQD in the germline V gene (reference sequence). CDR3 coding DNA: TGCGCCAGCAGTGGCGGTCTGGGTCAGCCCCAGCATTTT. Its translation: CASSGGLGQPQHF.

This clone was observed a few times. The V and J genes are TRBV27 and TRBJ1-5; 7 bases align to TRBD1. The germline V gene encodes CDR1 MNHEY and CDR2 SMNVEV (reference sequence). The CDR3 is 22 residues long. The junction had 24 bases not matched to a gene; V was cut back by 4 bases and J by 0 bases. In DNA, the CDR3 is TGTGCCAGCAGTTGCGATCTGACAGGGCTCTCACCTCTCGCCGATAGCAATCAGCCCCAGCATTTT. Translated, it gives CASSCDLTGLSPLADSNQPQHF.

This clone was seen a handful of times. Here the CDR3 DNA reads TGTGCCAGCAGTTTAGGGGTAGCGGGCCCCTACGAGCAGTACTTC. Its protein product is CASSLGVAGPYEQYF. V usage is TRBV27 and J usage is TRBJ2-7; TRBD2 matches 7 bases. Germline lookup yields CDR1 MNHEY and CDR2 SMNVEV (reference sequence). The CDR3 totals 15 residues. After removal of 2 bases from V and 2 bases from J, the junction contained 6 bases not matched to a gene.

The CDR3, as DNA: TGTGCCAGCAGCTTGGGCGGGAGGGCGTACAATGAGCAGTTCTTC. This codes for CASSLGGRAYNEQFF. The chain employs TRBV5-5 and TRBJ2-1, with 9 bases identical to TRBD2. This CDR3 is 15 amino acids long. CDR1 and CDR2 from the germline V gene are SGHKS and YYEKEE (reference sequence). Germline trimming cut 0 bases from V and 4 bases from J; bases unmatched to any gene: 2.

CDR3 DNA: TGTGCCAGCAGCGAGGGGCGGGGAGGCTACACCTTC. It yields the protein CASSEGRGGYTF. The rearrangement uses TRBV7-3 and TRBJ1-2; D might be TRBD1 (5 bases). V gave up 5 bases and J gave up 8 bases, with 12 bases separating them. Germline values: CDR1 SGHTA, CDR2 FQGTGA. CDR3 size: 12 residues.

The chain is built from TRBV27 and TRBJ2-7; weak D call: TRBD1 (7 bases). Looked up from germline, CDR1 is MNHEY and CDR2 is SMNVEV (reference sequence). The CDR3 runs to 16 residues. Trimming shortened V by 5 bases and J by 5 bases, and 22 bases separated the two germline ends. The CDR3 DNA reads as TGTGCCAGCAGTGCCTCTTCCGCGACAGGGAGGAACGAGCAGTACTTC. It encodes CASSASSATGRNEQYF.

V usage is TRBV27 and J usage is TRBJ1-1; D is uncertain. Trimming stripped 2 bases from V and 5 bases from J, with 9 bases between. The CDR3 totals 13 residues. CDR1 is MNHEY and CDR2 is SMNVEV in the germline V gene (reference sequence). The CDR3 protein is CASSLGKRTEAFF. The CDR3 nucleotides read TGTGCCAGCAGTTTAGGCAAGCGGACTGAAGCTTTCTTT.

The gene calls are TRBV4-1 and TRBJ2-4; D uncertain. CDR3 length: 17 residues. Germline V gene lookup returns CDR1 MGHRA and CDR2 YSYEKL. Trimming took 0 bases from V and 2 from J, leaving 14 bases between them. CDR3 bases: TGCGCCAGCAGCCAAGATCGGGTTATGGGTACCAAAAACATTCAGTACTTC. Translated: CASSQDRVMGTKNIQYF.